The 32 T cell receptor beta chains listed next were all sequenced from one sample in a study of T-cell reconstitution after alpha-beta-depleted transplantation in children listed by TCRdb under 2016. In the paper's terms, the treatment or condition label means: allogeneic hematopoietic cell transplantation with graft depleted of TCRalphabeta T cells and CD19 B cells. The library came from PCR. Sequenced using an Illumina HiSeq 2500. TCR library preparation used molecular barcoding, with unique molecular identifiers applied to normalize quantification of the TCRbeta repertoire. TCRdb reran the public reads through fastp at Q25 and MiXCR, keeping productive beta chains. CDR3 protein sequences are deduplicated, and each keeps its most common genes and DNA. Recorded for this sample are some 350,000 distinct CDR3 sequences; roughly 17% of them occurred a single time. The top ten hold around two fifths of the sample.

Sequencing was performed on PBMCs, mostly from graft donor cells, taken 360 days after TCRalphabeta/CD19-depleted stem cell transplant. Receptors were obtained from a male patient aged 2-9 years who had a stem cell transplant for acute lymphoblastic leukemia, so the T cells may come from the graft donor.

This clonotype was detected many times. The rearrangement joins TRBV4-1 to TRBJ2-1; the D gene is possibly TRBD2 (6 bases). Germline V gene lookup returns CDR1 MGHRA and CDR2 YSYEKL. This CDR3 has 16 amino acids. V was trimmed by 1 base and J by 3 bases, leaving 13 bases between them. The CDR3 loop reads CASSQVSRLDYNEQFF. Here the CDR3 DNA reads TGCGCCAGCAGCCAAGTGTCGAGACTAGACTACAATGAGCAGTTCTTC.

The CDR3: CSATPGLNYGYTF. The CDR3 DNA follows: TGCAGTGCTACCCCGGGACTTAACTATGGCTACACCTTC. The gene calls are TRBV20-1 and TRBJ1-2; D is perhaps TRBD1 (5 bases). Trimming shortened V by 4 bases and J by 1 base, and 10 bases separated the two germline ends. The CDR3 runs to 13 residues. Germline CDR1 is DFQATT and CDR2 is SNEGSKA (reference sequence).

This chain connects TRBV30 to TRBJ2-1; D remains unclear. The V end lost 6 bases, the J end lost 1 base, and 10 bases lay between the germline ends. CDR1 and CDR2 from the germline V gene are GTSNPN and SVGIG (reference sequence). The CDR3 consists of 13 residues. The CDR3 spells CACAESSYNEQFF. The CDR3 nucleotides read TGTGCCTGCGCGGAGTCGTCCTACAATGAGCAGTTCTTC.

This clonotype is a singleton in its sample. The V call is TRBV9, the J call TRBJ2-1, with 10 bases lining up with TRBD2. This CDR3 contains 16 residues. Germline-derived CDR1 and CDR2 are SGDLS and YYNGEE. V was pared by 0 bases and J by 6 bases, with 6 bases of the junction left unmatched. In DNA form, the CDR3 reads TGTGCCAGCAGCGTAGCTTCCTGGACTAGCGGCAATGAGCAGTTCTTC. This sequence encodes CASSVASWTSGNEQFF.

Worth noting for this clonotype: An end of the junction differs from the germline gene, which may be a read error. V is TRBV6-6 and J is TRBJ1-2; 7 bases are shared with TRBD1. The CDR3 contains 12 residues. Per germline, CDR1 MNHNY and CDR2 SVGAGI (reference sequence). The CDR3 spells CEGGQVDYGYTF. DNA for the CDR3: TGCGAGGGTGGACAGGTAGACTATGGCTACACCTTC.

In its sample, this clonotype was seen many times. V gene TRBV20-1 combines with J gene TRBJ2-7; D may be TRBD1 or TRBD2 (6 bases each). The CDR3 runs to 13 residues. Per the germline V gene, CDR1 is DFQATT and CDR2 is SNEGSKA (reference sequence). V shed 4 bases and J shed 4 bases, with 14 bases lying between them. CDR3 sequence reads: CSATSPGAYEQYF. In nucleotides, the CDR3 is TGCAGTGCTACCTCCCCGGGGGCTTACGAGCAGTACTTC.

The chain employs TRBV6-1 and TRBJ1-4; tentative D call: TRBD1 (5 bases). The CDR3 extends over 15 amino acids. Germline CDR1 MNHNS, CDR2 SASEGT. V was clipped by 6 bases and J by 6 bases, with 17 bases between them. The CDR3 DNA reads as TGTGCCAGCAGCACCGTACAGGCCAGGGATGAAAAACTGTTTTTT. Amino acid sequence: CASSTVQARDEKLFF.

The chain uses TRBV20-1 and TRBJ2-7; 9 bases fit TRBD2. Germline values: CDR1 DFQATT, CDR2 SNEGSKA (reference sequence). The CDR3 contains 14 residues. J was trimmed by 6 bases and V by 4 bases; bases with no gene match: 10. The CDR3 spells CSATPGVAGAEQYF. For the CDR3, the DNA is TGCAGTGCTACCCCGGGGGTAGCGGGAGCCGAGCAGTACTTC.

The chain employs TRBV9 and TRBJ2-5; 13 nucleotides agree with TRBD2. This CDR3 region has 18 residues. V trimming: 3 bases; J trimming: 4 bases; junction bases outside the gene matches: 12. Germline V lookup: CDR1 SGDLS, CDR2 YYNGEE. For the CDR3, the DNA is TGTGCCAGCAGCGCGGGACTAGCGGGATCCCGCTTTGGAGAGACCCAGTACTTC. Translating gives CASSAGLAGSRFGETQYF.

The chain has TRBV5-1 and TRBJ2-7; 7 bases agree with TRBD2. V was pared by 1 base and J by 5 bases, with 12 bases of the junction left unmatched. This CDR3 comprises 16 residues. Germline lookup yields CDR1 SGHRS and CDR2 YFSETQ. CDR3 sequence reads: CASSLFAGAMSNEQYF. The CDR3 bases are TGCGCCAGCAGCTTGTTTGCGGGAGCAATGAGTAACGAGCAGTACTTC.

This clonotype showed up just a few times. The gene calls are TRBV29-1 and TRBJ2-7; D remains ambiguous. Germline CDR1 reads SQVTM; CDR2 reads ANQGSEA. V lost 2 bases and J lost 1, with 9 bases in between. The CDR3 totals 13 residues. This CDR3 reads CSVEWSNSYEQYF. CDR3 sequence (DNA): TGCAGCGTTGAATGGTCCAATTCCTACGAGCAGTACTTC.

This clonotype was seen a handful of times. The chain uses TRBV5-1 and TRBJ2-4; TRBD2 matches at 7 bases. This CDR3 is built from 15 residues. Germline-derived CDR1 and CDR2 are SGHRS and YFSETQ. The V and J ends lost 0 bases and 4 bases, in that order; junction bases with no gene match: 4. Here the CDR3 DNA reads TGCGCCAGCAGCTTGGAGGCTAGCGGAAAAAACATTCAGTACTTC. Translated: CASSLEASGKNIQYF. Together with reference TRBV5-1 and TRBJ2-4, the CDR3 gives the full variable domain: KAGVTQTPRYLIKTRGQQVTLSCSPISGHRSVSWYQQTPGQGLQFLFEYFSETQRNKGNFPGRFSGRQFSNSRSEMNVSTLELGDSALYLCASSLEASGKNIQYFGAGTRLSVL.

The chain employs TRBV2 and TRBJ1-2, with 10 bases matching TRBD1. Germline CDR1 is SNHLY and CDR2 is FYNNEI. The CDR3 length is 14 residues. V was clipped by 4 bases and J by 7 bases; unmatched bases: 6. CDR3 residues: CASSGVTGGGGYTF. Written as DNA, the CDR3 is TGTGCCAGCAGTGGGGTGACAGGGGGCGGTGGCTACACCTTC.

The genes are TRBV25-1 and TRBJ2-7; D assignment may be TRBD1 or TRBD2 (7 bases each). Germline CDR1 reads MGHDK; CDR2 reads SYGVNS. Trimming removed 2 bases at V and 3 bases at J, with 14 bases between. CDR3 length: 15 residues. CDR3 sequence: CASSEREGAYYEQYF. CDR3 nucleotides: TGTGCCAGCAGTGAAAGGGAGGGGGCCTACTACGAGCAGTACTTC.

This chain connects TRBV19 to TRBJ1-1, with D possibly matching TRBD1 (5 bases). Germline loops: CDR1 LNHDA, CDR2 SQIVND (reference sequence). CDR3 length: 14 amino acids. Trimming took 2 bases from V and 0 from J, leaving 7 bases between them. The CDR3 reads CASSITGLNTEAFF. CDR3 coding DNA: TGTGCCAGTAGTATAACAGGACTGAACACTGAAGCTTTCTTT.

J is TRBJ1-3 and V is TRBV7-2; possibly TRBD1 for D (6 bases). The CDR3 loop spans 15 amino acids. Germline assignment: CDR1 SGHTA and CDR2 FQGNSA. Trimming removed 3 bases at V and 2 bases at J, with 11 bases between. The CDR3 here is CASSFSGTTGNTIYF. CDR3 sequence (DNA): TGTGCCAGCAGCTTCTCCGGGACAACTGGAAACACCATATATTTT. Full variable domain (remainder filled in from reference TRBV7-2 and TRBJ1-3): GAGVSQSPSNKVTEKGKDVELRCDPISGHTALYWYRQSLGQGLEFLIYFQGNSAPDKSGLPSDRFSAERTGGSVSTLTIQRTQQEDSAVYLCASSFSGTTGNTIYFGEGSWLTVV.

At least ten counts were recorded for this clonotype. The chain combines TRBV28 with TRBJ2-1; D not resolved. Trimming removed 6 bases from V and 7 bases from J, with 10 bases in between. Germline CDR1 reads MDHEN; CDR2 reads SYDVKM. There are 12 residues in the CDR3. Here the CDR3 reads CASSRPRNEQFF. The CDR3 bases are TGTGCCAGCAGCCGACCCCGGAATGAGCAGTTCTTC.

The chain has TRBV10-3 and TRBJ2-5; no clear D. Germline CDR1 and CDR2: ENHRY and SYGVKD. The CDR3 loop spans 12 amino acids. The V end lost 2 bases, the J end lost 5 bases, and 6 bases lay between the germline ends. The CDR3 is CAISEPLETQYF. The CDR3 nucleotides are TGTGCCATCAGTGAGCCCTTGGAGACCCAGTACTTC.

The sample holds many counts of this clonotype. The chain carries TRBV5-1 and TRBJ2-1; the D is unclear. Germline loops: CDR1 SGHRS, CDR2 YFSETQ. The CDR3 totals 11 residues. V lost 0 bases and J 9 bases, leaving 4 bases between the germline ends. The CDR3 loop reads CASSLEFEQFF. The CDR3, as DNA: TGCGCCAGCAGCTTGGAGTTTGAGCAGTTCTTC.

This clonotype was detected a few times. The rearrangement joins TRBV28 to TRBJ2-2; a weak D match, TRBD1 (5 bases). Trimming left V 2 bases short and J 6 bases short, with 13 bases between. Germline lookup yields CDR1 MDHEN and CDR2 SYDVKM. The CDR3 loop spans 15 amino acids. Here the CDR3 DNA reads TGTGCCAGCAGTTTAGCTTCAGGGCTGGCCGGGGAGCTGTTTTTT. Protein product: CASSLASGLAGELFF.

This clonotype appeared once. The chain uses TRBV29-1 and TRBJ2-6; 8 bases are a match to TRBD1. The CDR3 is made up of 16 amino acids. The germline V gene encodes CDR1 SQVTM and CDR2 ANQGSEA. The ends lost 2 bases at V and 2 bases at J; junction bases unmatched: 5. The CDR3 is CSVERNRGTGANVLTF. In DNA, the CDR3 is TGCAGCGTTGAAAGGAACAGGGGGACTGGGGCCAACGTCCTGACTTTC.

This clonotype was seen many times. The rearrangement uses TRBV20-1 and TRBJ2-3; 9 bases are a match to TRBD1. V lost 6 bases, J lost 3 bases, and 7 bases stayed unmatched. The CDR3 sequence is 14 residues long. Per germline, CDR1 DFQATT and CDR2 SNEGSKA (reference sequence). CDR3 protein: CSAIRDRVTDTQYF. The CDR3 DNA reads TGCAGTGCCATCCGGGACAGGGTTACAGATACGCAGTATTTT.

The rearrangement joins TRBV7-9 to TRBJ1-1, with TRBD1 matching over 8 bases. V lost 4 bases to trimming and J lost 1 base; unmatched junction nucleotides: 5. This CDR3 is built from 15 residues. Per germline, CDR1 SEHNR and CDR2 FQNEAQ (reference sequence). The CDR3 DNA is TGTGCCAGCAGCTCCTGGACAGGGTGGAACACTGAAGCTTTCTTT. Encoded protein: CASSSWTGWNTEAFF.

This clonotype was counted only a few times. This chain links TRBV3-1 with TRBJ2-5; 7 positions agree with TRBD1. The ends lost 4 bases at V and 3 bases at J; junction bases unmatched: 11. CDR3 length: 16 amino acids. Germline-derived CDR1 and CDR2 are LGHDT and YNNKEL (reference sequence). The CDR3 bases are TGTGCCAGCAGCCTGACAGGGATTGGATTGAAAGAGACCCAGTACTTC. Residues: CASSLTGIGLKETQYF.

This clonotype has only a few counts. The chain carries TRBV3-1 and TRBJ2-5; D uncertain. Trimming removed 6 bases at V and 2 bases at J, with 10 bases between. CDR3 length equals 13 residues. Germline V gene sequence: CDR1 LGHDT, CDR2 YNNKEL (reference sequence). This CDR3 is CASSNMWQETQYF. CDR3 DNA: TGTGCCAGCAGTAACATGTGGCAAGAGACCCAGTACTTC.

The chain has TRBV12-3 or TRBV12-4 and TRBJ2-7, with 10 nucleotides matching TRBD2. This CDR3 contains 18 residues. The V and J ends lost 2 bases and 3 bases, in that order; junction bases with no gene match: 13. The CDR3 sequence: CASSLILRLAGVIYEQYF. The CDR3 DNA reads as TGTGCCAGCAGTTTAATTTTGAGGCTAGCGGGAGTAATCTACGAGCAGTACTTC.

There are many counts of this clonotype. V is TRBV5-8 and J is TRBJ1-1; 7 bases match TRBD1. The CDR3 contains 14 residues. The V segment lost 3 bases and the J segment 5 bases; nucleotides outside the gene matches: 7. In germline, CDR1 is SGHTS, CDR2 YDEGEE. This chain's CDR3 is CASSSTGEGTEAFF. CDR3 DNA sequence: TGTGCCAGCAGCTCTACAGGGGAAGGGACTGAAGCTTTCTTT.

In this sample, this clonotype turned up many times. The V gene is TRBV29-1, the J gene TRBJ2-7; TRBD1 matches at 8 bases. This CDR3 is 12 amino acids long. Trimming at V came to 6 bases and at J to 2 bases, leaving 3 bases not matched to a gene. Looked up from germline, CDR1 is SQVTM and CDR2 is ANQGSEA. This CDR3 is CSVTGEAYEQYF. The CDR3 region has the DNA TGCAGCGTGACAGGGGAGGCCTACGAGCAGTACTTC.

The V call is TRBV5-6, the J call TRBJ2-1, with D unclear. The CDR3 runs to 15 residues. Per germline, CDR1 SGHDT and CDR2 YYEEEE. V lost 0 bases and J 2 bases, leaving 9 bases between the germline ends. The CDR3 sequence is CASSLVVGTYNEQFF. CDR3 DNA: TGTGCCAGCAGCTTGGTGGTCGGAACCTACAATGAGCAGTTCTTC.

This clonotype showed up just a few times. The chain carries TRBV5-1 and TRBJ2-3; D gene unclear. The CDR3 contains 14 residues. V was cut by 4 bases and J by 2 bases, with 11 bases left in between. Looked up from germline, CDR1 is SGHRS and CDR2 is YFSETQ. The DNA for the CDR3 is TGCGCCAGCAGCACGATACCCGACACAGATACGCAGTATTTT. As protein: CASSTIPDTDTQYF. The full variable domain, completed using reference TRBV5-1 and TRBJ2-3, is KAGVTQTPRYLIKTRGQQVTLSCSPISGHRSVSWYQQTPGQGLQFLFEYFSETQRNKGNFPGRFSGRQFSNSRSEMNVSTLELGDSALYLCASSTIPDTDTQYFGPGTRLTVL.

This clonotype was observed a few times. The CDR3, as DNA: TGTGCCAGCAGCTTAGATTTCATAGGTCGAATGTCTTACCCCTACGAGCAGTACTTC. This gives the protein CASSLDFIGRMSYPYEQYF. The chain is built from TRBV11-2 and TRBJ2-7; unclear D gene. Per germline, CDR1 SGHAT and CDR2 FQNNGV. The V gene lost 0 bases and the J gene lost 2 bases, with 23 bases spanning the gap. CDR3 length equals 19 residues.

This clonotype was observed a few times. This rearrangement joins TRBV4-1 to TRBJ2-1; a possible D gene is TRBD2 (5 bases). The V end was cut by 6 bases, the J end by 6 bases, with 18 bases between. From germline, CDR1 is MGHRA and CDR2 YSYEKL. The CDR3 is made up of 15 amino acids. CDR3 nucleotide sequence: TGCGCCAGCAGGTCCACTAGTCTGACCGGCAATGAGCAGTTCTTC. It specifies CASRSTSLTGNEQFF.